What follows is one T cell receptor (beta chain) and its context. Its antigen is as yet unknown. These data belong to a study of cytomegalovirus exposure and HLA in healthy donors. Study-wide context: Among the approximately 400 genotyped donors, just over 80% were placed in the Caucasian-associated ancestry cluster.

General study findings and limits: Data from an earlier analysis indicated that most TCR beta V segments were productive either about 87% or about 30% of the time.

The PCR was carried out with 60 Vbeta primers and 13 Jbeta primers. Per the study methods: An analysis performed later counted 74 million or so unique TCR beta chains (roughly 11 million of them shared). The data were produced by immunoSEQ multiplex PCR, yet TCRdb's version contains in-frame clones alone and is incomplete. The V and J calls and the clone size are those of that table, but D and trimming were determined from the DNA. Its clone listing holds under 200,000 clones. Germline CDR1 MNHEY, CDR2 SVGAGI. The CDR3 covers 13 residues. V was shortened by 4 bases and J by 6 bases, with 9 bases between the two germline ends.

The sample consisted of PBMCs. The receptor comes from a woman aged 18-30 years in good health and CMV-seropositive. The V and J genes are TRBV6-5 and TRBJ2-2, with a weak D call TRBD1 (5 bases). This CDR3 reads CASSWTRAGELFF. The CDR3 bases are TGTGCCAGCAGTTGGACCAGGGCCGGGGAGCTGTTTTTT.